This note documents a single T cell receptor beta chain sequence. How the authors handled the data: Estimates of nucleated cell counts were drawn from the amplification of reference gene primers. TCRdb keeps only in-frame clones here, not all; method: immunoSEQ multiplex PCR. D and trimming come from the DNA, and the V and J calls and clone size come from that table. Among 120,000 or so clones, over 55% were seen once, and the ten largest hold approximately 2%. CDR1 is LNHDA and CDR2 is SQIVND in the germline V gene (reference sequence). The CDR3 extends over 14 amino acids. V was shortened by 1 base and J by 4 bases, with 8 bases between the two germline ends. These data are taken from a study of blood T cell repertoires in COVID-19. On the study more broadly: Specimens from acute and convalescent COVID-19 originated in the United States, Italy and Spain. The analysed material was cDNA or gDNA that came from T cells, B-cell-depleted T cells, or PBMCs.

The rearrangement links TRBV19 to TRBJ2-1, with D maybe TRBD1 (5 bases). The receptor was isolated from a woman in her seventies with acute or convalescent COVID-19. The specimen sequenced was peripheral blood. This CDR3 reads CASSIAGRYNEQFF. The CDR3 DNA sequence: TGTGCCAGTAGTATAGCAGGGCGTTACAATGAGCAGTTCTTC.